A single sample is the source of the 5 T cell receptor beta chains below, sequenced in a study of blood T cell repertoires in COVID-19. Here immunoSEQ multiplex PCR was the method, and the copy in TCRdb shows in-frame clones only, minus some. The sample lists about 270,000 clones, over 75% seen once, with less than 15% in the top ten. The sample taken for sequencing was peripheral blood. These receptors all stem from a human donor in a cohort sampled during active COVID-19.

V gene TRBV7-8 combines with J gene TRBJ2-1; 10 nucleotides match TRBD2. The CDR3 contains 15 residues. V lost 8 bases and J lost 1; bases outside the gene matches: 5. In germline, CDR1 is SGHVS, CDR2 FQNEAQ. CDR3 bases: TGTGCCAGCCGTAAGCGGGAGGGTTCCTACAATGAGCAGTTCTTC. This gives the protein CASRKREGSYNEQFF.

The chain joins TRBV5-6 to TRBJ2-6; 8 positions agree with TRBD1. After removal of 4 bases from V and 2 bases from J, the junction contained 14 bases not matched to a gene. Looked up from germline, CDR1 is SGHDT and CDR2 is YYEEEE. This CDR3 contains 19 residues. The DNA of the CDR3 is TGTGCCAGCAGCCTAGGGACAGGCGCTCGTTTGACTGGGGCCAACGTCCTGACTTTC. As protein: CASSLGTGARLTGANVLTF. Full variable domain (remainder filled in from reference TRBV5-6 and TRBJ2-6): DAGVTQSPTHLIKTRGQQVTLRCSPKSGHDTVSWYQQALGQGPQFIFQYYEEEERQRGNFPDRFSGHQFPNYSSELNVNALLLGDSALYLCASSLGTGARLTGANVLTFGAGSRLTVL.

DNA for the CDR3: TGTGCCAGCAGTGTAAGATCAGACAGTAACACTGAAGCTTTCTTT. It translates to CASSVRSDSNTEAFF. V gene TRBV6-4 combines with J gene TRBJ1-1; D might be TRBD1 (5 bases). From germline, CDR1 is MRHNA and CDR2 SNTAGT. This CDR3 has 15 residues. Trimming shortened V by 4 bases and J by 2 bases, and 14 bases separated the two germline ends.

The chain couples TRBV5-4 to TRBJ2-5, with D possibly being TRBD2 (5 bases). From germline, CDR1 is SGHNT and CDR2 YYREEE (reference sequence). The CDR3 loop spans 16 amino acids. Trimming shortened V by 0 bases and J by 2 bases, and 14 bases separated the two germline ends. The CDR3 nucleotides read TGTGCCAGCAGCTTGGGGAGAGGAGGCCAACAAGAGACCCAGTACTTC. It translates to CASSLGRGGQQETQYF.

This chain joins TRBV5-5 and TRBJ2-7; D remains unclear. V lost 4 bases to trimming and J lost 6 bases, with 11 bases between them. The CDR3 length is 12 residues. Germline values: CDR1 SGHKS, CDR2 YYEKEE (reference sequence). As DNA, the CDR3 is TGTGCCAGCAGCCCGGAAGAGGCCGAGCAGTACTTC. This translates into CASSPEEAEQYF.